One T cell receptor beta chain is described in this entry. Assay used: immunoSEQ multiplex PCR; TCRdb lists only in-frame clones, some missing. The sample includes more than 75,000 clones, about 85% seen only once; the top ten take roughly 1.1%. CDR3 length equals 17 residues. The J segment lost 5 bases and the V segment lost 5 bases, leaving 13 bases of the junction unmatched. Germline V lookup: CDR1 SGHTA, CDR2 FQGNSA. This sample is drawn from a study of OX40 agonist ivuxolimab in advanced cancers. The V gene is TRBV7-2, the J gene TRBJ2-3, with TRBD2 matching over 10 bases. The receptor was derived from an adult with an advanced solid tumor such as melanoma, head and neck, liver or kidney cancer. The material sequenced was CD4+ or CD8+ T cells sorted from blood, taken in a trial of the OX40 agonist ivuxolimab. CDR3 sequence reads: CASSITYSGGGIDTQYF. DNA of the CDR3: TGTGCCAGCAGCATTACATACAGCGGGGGGGGTATAGATACGCAGTATTTT.